Listed here are 16 T cell receptor beta chains from one sample, sequenced in a study of human T cells and chemical hapten exposure. Time point specified: patch test 2, 6 weeks after DPC sensitization. Indicated treatment: therapeutic diphenylcyclopropenone sensitization with weekly scalp DPC. TCRdb re-called the RACE reads with MiXCR, one entry per CDR3 protein. The sample includes about 100,000 distinct CDR3 sequences, 10% to 12% of them seen just once. Material: whole blood, obtained in connection with sensitization to the hapten diphenylcyclopropenone (DPC). The receptor source for this set is a woman aged 40 to 49 with alopecia areata. Some clones in this sample may be carry-over from other donors' samples.

The sample holds one count of this clonotype. The J gene is TRBJ2-1, the V gene TRBV5-1; D uncertain. The CDR3 has 13 residues. Germline V gives CDR1 SGHRS, CDR2 YFSETQ. Trimming cost V 2 bases and J 12 bases, with 15 bases left between them. In nucleotides, the CDR3 is TGCGCCAGCAGCTTCGACTCAACCTCTACGCAGTTCTTC. Its translation: CASSFDSTSTQFF.

The rearrangement links TRBV7-2 to TRBJ2-1; 7 nucleotides match TRBD2. Germline V gene sequence: CDR1 SGHTA, CDR2 FQGNSA. The V gene end was trimmed by 2 bases and the J gene end by 0 bases; junction bases not matched to a gene: 1. The CDR3 is 15 residues long. CDR3 protein: CASSLKRGSYNEQFF. The CDR3 DNA reads as TGTGCCAGCAGCTTAAAGCGGGGCTCCTACAATGAGCAGTTCTTC.

The chain uses TRBV29-1 and TRBJ2-7; D is perhaps TRBD1 (5 bases). In germline, CDR1 is SQVTM, CDR2 ANQGSEA. The CDR3 length is 14 residues. Trimming shortened V by 4 bases and J by 2 bases, and 15 bases separated the two germline ends. The CDR3 DNA follows: TGCAGCGTTGTTTCCCTAGGGGCGGCCTACGAGCAGTACTTC. Its translation is CSVVSLGAAYEQYF.

This clonotype was detected many times. V gene TRBV20-1 combines with J gene TRBJ2-3, with 8 bases matching TRBD2. CDR3 length equals 15 residues. V lost 3 bases to trimming and J lost 13 bases; unmatched junction nucleotides: 18. Germline V lookup: CDR1 DFQATT, CDR2 SNEGSKA (reference sequence). The CDR3 sequence is CSASGGATSVTLEYF. The CDR3 region has the DNA TGCAGTGCTAGCGGGGGGGCTACTAGCGTGACTCTGGAGTATTTT.

This clonotype has at least ten counts. DNA of the CDR3: TGTGCCAGCAGCCTTACTCGGAACCAAGAGACCCAGTACTTC. Its protein is CASSLTRNQETQYF. The chain carries TRBV11-2 and TRBJ2-5; D unresolved. V lost 5 bases, J lost 0 bases, and 10 bases lay in between. CDR3 size: 14 residues. Looked up from germline, CDR1 is SGHAT and CDR2 is FQNNGV.

This clonotype was recorded a few times. The chain recombines TRBV6-5 with TRBJ1-1; TRBD1 might be the D (5 bases). Trimming removed 7 bases at V and 5 bases at J, with 11 bases between. The germline gives CDR1 MNHEY, CDR2 SVGAGI. CDR3 size: 12 residues. DNA of the CDR3: TGTGCCAGCACCATGGGGGGGACTGAAGCTTTCTTT. This gives the protein CASTMGGTEAFF.

The table lists this clonotype with a few counts. The gene calls are TRBV28 and TRBJ1-1; D is unresolved. The germline V gene encodes CDR1 MDHEN and CDR2 SYDVKM. V shed 2 bases and J shed 1 base, with 8 bases lying between them. The CDR3 totals 14 residues. CDR3 nucleotides: TGTGCCAGCAGTTTAGAACAGTGGAACACTGAAGCTTTCTTT. The encoded protein is CASSLEQWNTEAFF.

The chain joins TRBV9 to TRBJ2-1; 14 bases map to TRBD2. The CDR3 is 15 amino acids. In germline, CDR1 is SGDLS, CDR2 YYNGEE. Germline trimming cut 4 bases from V and 10 bases from J; bases unmatched to any gene: 7. CDR3 residues: CASSKRTSGRSEQFF. For the CDR3, the DNA is TGTGCCAGCAGCAAACGGACTAGCGGGAGGAGCGAGCAGTTCTTC.

The chain links TRBV10-2 to TRBJ1-2, with a possible D match to TRBD1 (5 bases). The germline CDR1 and CDR2 sequences are WSHSY and SAAADI. V lost 6 bases and J lost 0, with 8 bases in between. The CDR3 sequence is 13 residues long. The CDR3 coding sequence is TGCGCCAGCAGCGGGGGTGCTAACTATGGCTACACCTTC. As protein: CASSGGANYGYTF.

The chain couples TRBV5-6 to TRBJ2-1; no firm D call. This CDR3 comprises 12 residues. CDR1 is SGHDT, CDR2 YYEEEE, per germline. Trimming took 6 bases from V and 8 from J, leaving 12 bases between them. CDR3 nucleotide sequence: TGTGCCAGCATTCTACATCCGTATGAGCAGTTCTTC. Translation gives CASILHPYEQFF.

The table lists this clonotype with many counts. The chain carries TRBV28 and TRBJ2-7; D possibly corresponds to TRBD1 (6 bases). CDR3 length: 12 residues. Germline CDR1 reads MDHEN; CDR2 reads SYDVKM. V was trimmed by 7 bases and J by 5 bases, leaving 12 bases between them. DNA of the CDR3: TGTGCCAGCAACCACAGGGTCCACGAGCAGTACTTC. Amino acids: CASNHRVHEQYF.

J is TRBJ2-2 and V is TRBV5-4; 7 positions agree with TRBD2. The CDR3 is made up of 15 amino acids. Germline values: CDR1 SGHNT, CDR2 YYREEE (reference sequence). The trim removed 0 bases at V and 3 bases at J, leaving 2 bases unmatched. In nucleotides, the CDR3 is TGTGCCAGCAGCTTGGGGGAGGGAGACACCGGGGAGCTGTTTTTT. As protein: CASSLGEGDTGELFF.

This clonotype has a count of ten or more. This chain uses TRBV6-2 or TRBV6-3 with TRBJ1-2; 7 bases line up with TRBD1. The germline gives CDR1 MNHEY, CDR2 SVGEGT. The CDR3 loop spans 14 amino acids. The ends lost 10 bases at V and 4 bases at J; junction bases unmatched: 12. CDR3 protein: CATMAGTVIYGYTF. In nucleotides, the CDR3 is TGTGCCACCATGGCCGGGACAGTGATCTATGGCTACACCTTC.

The rearrangement links TRBV6-2 or TRBV6-3 to TRBJ1-1; D ambiguous. There are 11 residues in the CDR3. V was trimmed by 10 bases and J by 5 bases, leaving 11 bases between them. Germline-derived CDR1 and CDR2 are MNHEY and SVGEGT. The CDR3 DNA is TGTGCCATCTCCCTCGGGACTGAAGCTTTCTTT. As protein: CAISLGTEAFF.

Only a few counts were recorded for this clonotype. This sequence joins TRBV20-1 and TRBJ1-2, with 7 bases matching TRBD1. V shed 3 bases and J 8 bases; nucleotides not matched to a gene: 9. Germline V gene sequence: CDR1 DFQATT, CDR2 SNEGSKA (reference sequence). The CDR3 runs to 13 residues. The CDR3 sequence is CSASTTGAGGYTF. CDR3 sequence (DNA): TGCAGTGCTAGCACCACAGGGGCGGGAGGCTACACCTTC.

This clonotype was observed a few times. V usage is TRBV6-2 or TRBV6-3 and J usage is TRBJ1-4, with D perhaps TRBD1 (5 bases). Trimming left V 7 bases short and J 1 base short, with 16 bases between. The germline CDR1 and CDR2 sequences are MNHEY and SVGEGT. The CDR3 is 16 residues long. CDR3 region: CASTAGRGGTNEKLFF. CDR3 DNA sequence: TGTGCCAGCACGGCCGGGCGGGGCGGAACTAATGAAAAACTGTTTTTT.